The present TCR beta chain was sequenced within a study of T cells after yellow fever vaccination. Study as a whole: Fractions of limited cellularity were prepared by means of SMART-Seq v4 Ultra Low Input. Broader study findings: Post-booster reappearance was seen for most primary-vaccination clones (about 96% CD4, 75% to 90% CD8).

Many counts were recorded for this clonotype. Its antigen is still unknown. A single record per CDR3 protein comes from TCRdb applying MiXCR to the 5' RACE reads. The sample has more than 55,000 distinct CDR3 sequences, around 7.4% seen once. The CDR3 runs to 15 residues. CDR1 is SGHKS, CDR2 YYEKEE, per germline (reference sequence). V shed 4 bases, J shed 4 bases, and the junction held 9 bases outside the gene matches. The sequence was collected from a man aged 25-45 years who received the YFV17D yellow fever vaccine. This chain links TRBV5-5 with TRBJ2-7; TRBD1 aligns across 9 bases. Sequences were derived from CD8+ T cells sorted from PBMCs, sampled 15 days after the yellow fever booster vaccination. CDR3 in amino acids: CASSPSLGQGYEQYF. The CDR3 coding sequence is TGTGCCAGCAGCCCTAGTCTGGGACAGGGATACGAGCAGTACTTC.